This paragraph reports one T cell receptor (beta chain). This record belongs to a study of regulatory T cells in long-lasting Graves disease. Across the study: Antithyroid drugs had been taken by newly diagnosed Graves' patients for under 3 months.

V lost 2 bases, J lost 7 bases, and 7 bases lay in between. Germline CDR1 and CDR2: SGHTS and YDEGEE. CDR3 length: 11 residues. Investigators prepared the TCR beta libraries by applying iRepertoire HTBI primers and Arm-PCR of CDR3 regions. TCRdb ran MiXCR on the multiplex PCR reads and lists one entry per CDR3 protein. The sample gives over 500,000 distinct CDR3 sequences, roughly 15% of which show up once; about 20% is in the top ten. Noted time point: newly diagnosed GD, antithyroid drugs for less than 3 months. From RNA extracted from PBMCs, the TCR library was made. These data also formed part of another study, on T cells in Graves' hyperthyroidism and ophthalmopathy. That work adds: In blood, most of the thyroid clonotypes expanded above 0.001 were also present.

The sequencing used peripheral blood mononuclear cells (PBMCs), collected at new diagnosis, from a patient treated with antithyroid drugs. This receptor was obtained from a woman in her 30s with Graves disease. The chain combines TRBV5-8 with TRBJ2-7; D is undetermined. CDR3 nucleotide sequence: TGTGCCAGCAGCTTCGCCACGGAGCAGTACTTC. Translating it yields CASSFATEQYF.